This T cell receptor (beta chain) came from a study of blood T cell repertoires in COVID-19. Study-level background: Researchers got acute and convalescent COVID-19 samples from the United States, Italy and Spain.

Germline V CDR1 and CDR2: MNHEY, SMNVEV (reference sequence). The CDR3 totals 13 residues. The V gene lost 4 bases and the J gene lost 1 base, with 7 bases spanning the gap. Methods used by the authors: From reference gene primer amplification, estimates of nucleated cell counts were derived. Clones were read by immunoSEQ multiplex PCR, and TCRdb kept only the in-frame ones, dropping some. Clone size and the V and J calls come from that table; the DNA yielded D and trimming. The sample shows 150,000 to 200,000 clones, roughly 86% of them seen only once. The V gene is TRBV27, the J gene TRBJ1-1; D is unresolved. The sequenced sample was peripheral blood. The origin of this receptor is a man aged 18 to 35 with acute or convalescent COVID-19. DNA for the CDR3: TGTGCCAGCAGTTGGAGGACGAACACTGAAGCTTTCTTT. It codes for CASSWRTNTEAFF.